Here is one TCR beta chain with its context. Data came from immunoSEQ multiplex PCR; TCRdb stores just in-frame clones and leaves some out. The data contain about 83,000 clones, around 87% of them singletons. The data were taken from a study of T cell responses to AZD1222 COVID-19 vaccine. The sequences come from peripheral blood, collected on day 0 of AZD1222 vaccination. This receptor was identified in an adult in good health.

CDR3 nucleotides: TGTGCCAGTACCCCTTGGACAGGGCTAAACTATGGCTACACCTTC. It translates to CASTPWTGLNYGYTF. This chain connects TRBV19 to TRBJ1-2; 8 nucleotides line up with TRBD1. V shed 7 bases and J 2 bases; nucleotides not matched to a gene: 9. Germline loops: CDR1 LNHDA, CDR2 SQIVND (reference sequence). The CDR3 contains 15 residues.